The next 22 T cell receptor beta chains were all read from a single sample in a study of identical twins. TCRdb recomputed calls from the 5' RACE reads with MiXCR, one row per CDR3 protein. The sample lists 690,000 or so distinct CDR3 sequences; around 6.1% were seen once. Sequenced material: naive T cells sorted from blood. These receptors originate from a man between 18 and 35 years old in good health.

This clonotype was recorded at least ten times. This rearrangement joins TRBV20-1 to TRBJ2-3; D ambiguous. This CDR3 comprises 13 residues. Trimming shortened V by 6 bases and J by 6 bases, and 16 bases separated the two germline ends. Germline V gene data show CDR1 as DFQATT and CDR2 as SNEGSKA (reference sequence). The DNA of the CDR3 is TGCAGTGCCAGAAGGCGGTTTGCGGATACGCAGTATTTT. It specifies CSARRRFADTQYF.

The genes are TRBV4-3 and TRBJ2-1; TRBD2 matches 9 bases. Germline CDR1 and CDR2: LGHNA and YSLEER. The J segment lost 10 bases and the V segment lost 4 bases, leaving 11 bases of the junction unmatched. The length of the CDR3 is 15 residues. In DNA, the CDR3 is TGCGCCAGCAGCCGCCCGGGACTAGCCGTTCGCGAGCAGTTCTTC. This encodes CASSRPGLAVREQFF.

This rearrangement joins TRBV11-2 to TRBJ1-1, with 9 nucleotides matching TRBD1. V lost 5 bases and J lost 3; bases outside the gene matches: 16. Germline CDR1 SGHAT, CDR2 FQNNGV. This CDR3 comprises 18 residues. The CDR3 region has the DNA TGTGCCAGCAGCCTAGGCCCCGGGACAGGGATTGCGTACACTGAAGCTTTCTTT. It specifies CASSLGPGTGIAYTEAFF.

In this sample, this clonotype turned up a few times. The chain couples TRBV5-1 to TRBJ1-5; perhaps TRBD1 as D (6 bases). Trimming shortened V by 0 bases and J by 2 bases, and 18 bases separated the two germline ends. The CDR3 is 18 amino acids. The germline CDR1 and CDR2 sequences are SGHRS and YFSETQ. The CDR3 DNA reads as TGCGCCAGCAGCTTGGAGCGGGGGCTTCGTGGTGGCAATCAGCCCCAGCATTTT. Translating it yields CASSLERGLRGGNQPQHF.

This clonotype was counted at least ten times. The chain employs TRBV9 and TRBJ1-3; weak D call: TRBD1 (5 bases). Between the trimmed V and J ends, which lost 1 base and 2 bases, there was a span of 10 bases. CDR3 length equals 15 residues. Germline values: CDR1 SGDLS, CDR2 YYNGEE. The CDR3 sequence is CASSVKGSPGNTIYF. The CDR3 DNA follows: TGTGCCAGCAGCGTAAAGGGGAGTCCTGGAAACACCATATATTTT.

This clonotype was counted between two and nine times. The CDR3: CATRNPDRDRGGYTF. In nucleotides, the CDR3 is TGTGCCACCCGAAATCCGGACAGAGATAGGGGTGGCTACACCTTC. The V and J genes are TRBV12-3 or TRBV12-4 and TRBJ1-2; perhaps TRBD1 as D (6 bases). The CDR3 is made up of 15 amino acids. Trimming shortened V by 10 bases and J by 7 bases, and 25 bases separated the two germline ends.

This chain links TRBV12-3 or TRBV12-4 with TRBJ1-1; no definite D call. CDR3 length equals 15 residues. Trimming pared 3 bases from V and 1 base from J, leaving 12 bases between. The CDR3 DNA reads as TGTGCCAGCAGTTTTTATAAGGGCTGGAACACTGAAGCTTTCTTT. Protein sequence: CASSFYKGWNTEAFF.

This clonotype has at least ten counts. This chain uses TRBV20-1 with TRBJ2-1; 10 nucleotides align to TRBD2. V trimming: 6 bases; J trimming: 4 bases; junction bases outside the gene matches: 9. Germline CDR1 and CDR2: DFQATT and SNEGSKA (reference sequence). The CDR3 contains 15 residues. Here the CDR3 reads CSASLLAGIYNEQFF. The CDR3 bases are TGCAGTGCCAGCCTACTAGCGGGGATTTACAATGAGCAGTTCTTC.

This clonotype was observed at least ten times. The chain uses TRBV29-1 and TRBJ2-7; D is unresolved. Trimming took 1 base from V and 7 from J, leaving 14 bases between them. This CDR3 region has 13 residues. CDR1 is SQVTM, CDR2 ANQGSEA, per germline. CDR3 in DNA: TGCAGCGTTGAAGCCGCATTGGCGAGTGAGCAGTACTTC. Its translation is CSVEAALASEQYF.

This clonotype has at least ten counts. V is TRBV5-1 and J is TRBJ2-3, with 7 nucleotides matching TRBD2. The CDR3 is made up of 13 amino acids. V lost 3 bases, J lost 5 bases, and 3 bases stayed unmatched. Per germline, CDR1 SGHRS and CDR2 YFSETQ. CDR3 sequence reads: CASSWRELDTQYF. DNA for the CDR3: TGCGCCAGCAGCTGGCGGGAGTTAGATACGCAGTATTTT.

At least ten counts were recorded for this clonotype. The rearrangement uses TRBV12-3 or TRBV12-4 and TRBJ1-2, with D possibly matching TRBD1 (6 bases). The CDR3 spans 13 residues. Trimming left V 3 bases short and J 4 bases short, with 9 bases between. CDR3 coding DNA: TGTGCCAGCAGTTTGCAGGGGCCCTATGGCTACACCTTC. Protein sequence: CASSLQGPYGYTF.

This clonotype was found many times. The DNA for the CDR3 is TGTGCCAGCAGTTGGGGGGACTCCTACGAGCAGTACTTC. This gives the protein CASSWGDSYEQYF. The genes are TRBV28 and TRBJ2-7; TRBD2 is a possible D gene (6 bases). The CDR3 extends over 13 amino acids. Germline CDR1 and CDR2: MDHEN and SYDVKM. The V and J ends lost 4 bases and 0 bases respectively, with 7 bases between them.

This clonotype was counted a few times. This chain connects TRBV30 to TRBJ1-4; D is perhaps TRBD1 (5 bases). V lost 2 bases to trimming and J lost 0 bases, with 10 bases between them. The germline V gene encodes CDR1 GTSNPN and CDR2 SVGIG (reference sequence). The CDR3 totals 15 residues. CDR3 region: CAWSQGSATNEKLFF. CDR3 sequence (DNA): TGTGCCTGGAGTCAGGGTAGCGCAACTAATGAAAAACTGTTTTTT.

The V and J genes are TRBV5-6 and TRBJ2-5, with no clear D. The CDR3 extends over 14 amino acids. V was clipped by 0 bases and J by 5 bases, with 11 bases between them. Germline CDR1 is SGHDT and CDR2 is YYEEEE. In DNA form, the CDR3 reads TGTGCCAGCAGCTTGGGGCTAGATATTGAGACCCAGTACTTC. Encoded protein: CASSLGLDIETQYF.

Ten or more counts support this clonotype. The chain joins TRBV5-1 to TRBJ1-5; 8 nucleotides agree with TRBD1. CDR1 and CDR2 from the germline V gene are SGHRS and YFSETQ. Unmatched junction bases numbered 7, after V lost 4 bases and J lost 7 bases. The CDR3 runs to 14 residues. The DNA for the CDR3 is TGCGCCAGCAGCGTCGGACAGGGAGAGCAGCCCCAGCATTTT. Translating it yields CASSVGQGEQPQHF.

This clonotype was counted at least ten times. This sequence joins TRBV2 and TRBJ2-1, with a weak D call TRBD1 (5 bases). The CDR3 is made up of 13 amino acids. The V end was cut by 4 bases, the J end by 10 bases, with 14 bases between. CDR1 and CDR2 from the germline V gene are SNHLY and FYNNEI. The CDR3 DNA reads as TGTGCCAGCAGTGGAGCAGGGTTAGGGGAGCAGTTCTTC. This gives the protein CASSGAGLGEQFF. The variable domain in full, with the rest retrieved from reference TRBV2 and TRBJ2-1, is EPEVTQTPSHQVTQMGQEVILRCVPISNHLYFYWYRQILGQKVEFLVSFYNNEISEKSEIFDDQFSVERPDGSNFTLKIRSTKLEDSAMYFCASSGAGLGEQFFGPGTRLTVL.

The chain links TRBV12-3 or TRBV12-4 to TRBJ2-1, with a weak D call TRBD2 (6 bases). The CDR3 is 16 amino acids. Trimming took 3 bases from V and 2 from J, leaving 14 bases between them. The CDR3 nucleotides read TGTGCCAGCAGTTTGGAAGGAGGCGGGACCTACAATGAGCAGTTCTTC. Protein product: CASSLEGGGTYNEQFF.

This clonotype was observed many times. The chain links TRBV27 to TRBJ2-3; D is undetermined. Trimming shortened V by 1 base and J by 6 bases, and 11 bases separated the two germline ends. The length of the CDR3 is 14 residues. Germline CDR1 MNHEY, CDR2 SMNVEV (reference sequence). CDR3 protein: CASSLLSSRDTQYF. In DNA, the CDR3 is TGTGCCAGCAGTTTATTATCAAGTCGGGATACGCAGTATTTT.

A few counts support this clonotype. The V and J genes are TRBV18 and TRBJ1-1; 12 bases match TRBD1. After removal of 3 bases from V and 11 bases from J, the junction contained 4 bases not matched to a gene. The germline gives CDR1 KGHSH, CDR2 LQKENI. CDR3 length equals 13 residues. The CDR3 sequence: CASSPGQGAWAFF. CDR3 bases: TGTGCCAGCTCACCGGGACAGGGGGCATGGGCTTTCTTT. The complete variable domain, with remaining parts taken from reference TRBV18 and TRBJ1-1, reads NAGVMQNPRHLVRRRGQEARLRCSPMKGHSHVYWYRQLPEEGLKFMVYLQKENIIDESGMPKERFSAEFPKEGPSILRIQQVVRGDSAAYFCASSPGQGAWAFFGQGTRLTVV.

For the CDR3, the DNA is TGTGCCAGCAGCTGGGTAGTCCCCTACGAGCAGTACTTC. It encodes CASSWVVPYEQYF. V usage is TRBV28 and J usage is TRBJ2-7, with D uncertain. The germline V gene has CDR1 MDHEN and CDR2 SYDVKM. This CDR3 spans 13 amino acids. Trimming pared 6 bases from V and 2 bases from J, leaving 11 bases between. The full variable domain, completed using reference TRBV28 and TRBJ2-7, is DVKVTQSSRYLVKRTGEKVFLECVQDMDHENMFWYRQDPGLGLRLIYFSYDVKMKEKGDIPEGYSVSREKKERFSLILESASTNQTSMYLCASSWVVPYEQYFGPGTRLTVT.

In its sample, this clonotype was seen a few times. The CDR3: CASDEDGPGQGRSEQFF. The CDR3 DNA reads TGTGCCAGCGACGAAGATGGGCCGGGACAGGGACGAAGTGAGCAGTTCTTC. The genes are TRBV12-3 or TRBV12-4 and TRBJ2-1; 9 nucleotides align to TRBD1. CDR3 size: 17 residues. V shed 8 bases and J 9 bases; nucleotides not matched to a gene: 20.

This clonotype was seen many times. The J gene is TRBJ2-7, the V gene TRBV12-3 or TRBV12-4, with a tentative D call TRBD2 (6 bases). The V end was cut by 3 bases, the J end by 6 bases, with 15 bases between. This CDR3 region has 14 residues. CDR3 bases: TGTGCCAGCAGTTTTGAGGGACTCTTTGGCGAGCAGTACTTC. The encoded protein is CASSFEGLFGEQYF.